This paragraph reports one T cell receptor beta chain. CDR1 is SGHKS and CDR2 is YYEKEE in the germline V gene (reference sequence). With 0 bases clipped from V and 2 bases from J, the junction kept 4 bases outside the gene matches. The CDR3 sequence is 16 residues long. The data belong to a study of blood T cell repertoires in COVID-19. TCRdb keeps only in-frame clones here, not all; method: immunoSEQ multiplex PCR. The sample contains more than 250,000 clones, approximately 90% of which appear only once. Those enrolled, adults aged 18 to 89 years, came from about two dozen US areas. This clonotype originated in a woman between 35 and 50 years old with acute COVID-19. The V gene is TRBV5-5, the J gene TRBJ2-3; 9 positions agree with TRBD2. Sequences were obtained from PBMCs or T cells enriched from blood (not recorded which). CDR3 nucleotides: TGTGCCAGCAGCTTGGGGACTAGCGCACTCACAGATACGCAGTATTTT. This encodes CASSLGTSALTDTQYF.